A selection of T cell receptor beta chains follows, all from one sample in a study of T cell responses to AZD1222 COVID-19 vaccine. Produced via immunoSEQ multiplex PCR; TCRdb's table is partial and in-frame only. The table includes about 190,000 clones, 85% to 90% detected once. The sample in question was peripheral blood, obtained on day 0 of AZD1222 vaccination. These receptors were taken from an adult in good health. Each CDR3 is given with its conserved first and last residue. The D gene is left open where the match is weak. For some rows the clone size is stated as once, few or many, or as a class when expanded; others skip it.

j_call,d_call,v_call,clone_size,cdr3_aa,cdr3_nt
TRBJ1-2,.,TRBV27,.,CASSSSRAGRNYGYTF,TGTGCCAGCAGTTCGAGCAGGGCGGGACGGAACTATGGCTACACCTTC
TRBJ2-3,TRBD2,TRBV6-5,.,CASTGGGDTDTQYF,TGTGCCAGCACCGGGGGGGGCGACACAGATACGCAGTATTTT
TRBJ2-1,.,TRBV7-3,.,CASSRGSSYNEQFF,TGTGCCAGCAGCAGGGGAAGCTCCTACAATGAGCAGTTCTTC
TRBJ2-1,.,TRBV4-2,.,CASSQDLWGTSYNEQFF,TGTGCCAGCAGCCAAGATCTGTGGGGGACCTCCTACAATGAGCAGTTCTTC
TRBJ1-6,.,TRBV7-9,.,CASSPSNGENSPLHF,TGTGCCAGCAGCCCCTCAAACGGAGAAAATTCACCCCTCCACTTT
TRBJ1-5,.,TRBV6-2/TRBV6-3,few,CASSYERRRNQPQHF,TGTGCCAGCAGTTACGAGCGCAGGCGCAATCAGCCCCAGCATTTT
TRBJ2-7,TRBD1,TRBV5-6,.,CASGQGTYEQYF,TGTGCCAGCGGACAGGGGACCTACGAGCAGTACTTC
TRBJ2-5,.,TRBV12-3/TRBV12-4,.,CASSFGETQYF,TGTGCCAGCAGTTTCGGAGAGACCCAGTACTTC
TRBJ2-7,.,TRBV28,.,CASSLYSYEQYF,TGTGCCAGCAGTTTATACTCCTACGAGCAGTACTTC
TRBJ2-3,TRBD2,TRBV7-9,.,CASSSGLAFSDTQYF,TGTGCCAGCAGCTCGGGACTAGCTTTTTCAGATACGCAGTATTTT
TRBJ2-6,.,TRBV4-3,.,CASSQMRSGANVLTF,TGCGCCAGCAGCCAAATGAGGTCTGGGGCCAACGTCCTGACTTTC
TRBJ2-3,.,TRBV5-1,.,CASSLSPADTQYF,TGCGCCAGCAGCTTGAGCCCTGCAGATACGCAGTATTTT
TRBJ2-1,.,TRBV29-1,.,CSVQGGVDNEQFF,TGCAGCGTTCAAGGAGGGGTTGACAATGAGCAGTTCTTC
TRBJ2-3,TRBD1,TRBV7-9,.,CASSRVAGGTDTQYF,TGTGCCAGCAGCCGGGTCGCAGGGGGTACAGATACGCAGTATTTT